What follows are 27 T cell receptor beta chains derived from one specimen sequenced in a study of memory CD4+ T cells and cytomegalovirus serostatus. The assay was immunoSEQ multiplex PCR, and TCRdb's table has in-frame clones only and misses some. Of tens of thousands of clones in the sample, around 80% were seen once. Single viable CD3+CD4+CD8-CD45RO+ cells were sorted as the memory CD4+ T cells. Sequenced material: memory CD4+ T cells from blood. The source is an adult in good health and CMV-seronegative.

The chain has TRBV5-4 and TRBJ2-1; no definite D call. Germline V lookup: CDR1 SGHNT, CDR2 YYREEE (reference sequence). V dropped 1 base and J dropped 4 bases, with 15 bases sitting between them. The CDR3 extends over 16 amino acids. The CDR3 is CASSLSAAAAYNEQFF. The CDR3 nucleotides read TGTGCCAGCAGCTTGAGTGCGGCAGCCGCTTACAATGAGCAGTTCTTC.

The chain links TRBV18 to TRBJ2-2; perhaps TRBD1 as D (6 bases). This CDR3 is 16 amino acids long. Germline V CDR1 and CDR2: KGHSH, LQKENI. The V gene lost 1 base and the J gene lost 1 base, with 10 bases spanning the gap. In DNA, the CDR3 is TGTGCCAGCTCACCACGGGCAGGGGTGAACACCGGGGAGCTGTTTTTT. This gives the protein CASSPRAGVNTGELFF.

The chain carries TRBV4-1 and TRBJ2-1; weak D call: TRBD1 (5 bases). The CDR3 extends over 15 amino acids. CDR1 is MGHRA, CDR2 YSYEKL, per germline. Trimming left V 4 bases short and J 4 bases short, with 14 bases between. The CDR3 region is CASSPLQTVYNEQFF. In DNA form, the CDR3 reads TGCGCCAGCAGCCCCCTCCAGACAGTATACAATGAGCAGTTCTTC.

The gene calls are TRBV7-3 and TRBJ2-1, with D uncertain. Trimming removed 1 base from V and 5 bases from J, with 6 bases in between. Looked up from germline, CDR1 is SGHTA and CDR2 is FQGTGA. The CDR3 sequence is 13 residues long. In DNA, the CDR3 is TGTGCCAGCAGCTTAAATCCGAACAATGAGCAGTTCTTC. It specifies CASSLNPNNEQFF.

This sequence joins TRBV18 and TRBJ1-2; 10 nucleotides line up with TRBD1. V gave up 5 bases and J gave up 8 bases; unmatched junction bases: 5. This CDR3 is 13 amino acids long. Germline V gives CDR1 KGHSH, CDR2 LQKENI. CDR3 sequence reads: CASSSGTGDGYTF. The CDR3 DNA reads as TGTGCCAGCTCATCTGGGACAGGGGACGGCTACACCTTC.

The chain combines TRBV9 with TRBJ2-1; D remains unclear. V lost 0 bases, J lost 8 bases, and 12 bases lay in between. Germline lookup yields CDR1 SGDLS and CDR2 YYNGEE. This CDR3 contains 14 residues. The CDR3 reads CASSVDPQSDEQFF. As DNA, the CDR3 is TGTGCCAGCAGCGTAGACCCACAGAGCGATGAGCAGTTCTTC.

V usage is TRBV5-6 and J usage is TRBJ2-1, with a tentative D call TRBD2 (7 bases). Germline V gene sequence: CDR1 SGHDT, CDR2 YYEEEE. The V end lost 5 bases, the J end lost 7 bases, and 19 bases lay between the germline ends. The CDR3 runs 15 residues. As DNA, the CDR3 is TGTGCCAGCAGGAATCGCGGGGAGGGGGGGAATGAGCAGTTCTTC. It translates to CASRNRGEGGNEQFF.

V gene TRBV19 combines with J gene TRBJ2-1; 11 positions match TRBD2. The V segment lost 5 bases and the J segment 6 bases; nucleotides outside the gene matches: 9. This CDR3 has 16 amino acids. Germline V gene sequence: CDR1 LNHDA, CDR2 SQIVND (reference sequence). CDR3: CASSPTRLAGSNEQFF. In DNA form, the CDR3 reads TGTGCCAGTAGTCCTACGAGACTAGCGGGGAGCAATGAGCAGTTCTTC.

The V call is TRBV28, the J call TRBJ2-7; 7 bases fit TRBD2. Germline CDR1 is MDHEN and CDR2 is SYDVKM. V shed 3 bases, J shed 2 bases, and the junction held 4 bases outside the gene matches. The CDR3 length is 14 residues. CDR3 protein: CASSLGGGTYEQYF. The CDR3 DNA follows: TGTGCCAGCAGTTTGGGGGGAGGGACCTACGAGCAGTACTTC.

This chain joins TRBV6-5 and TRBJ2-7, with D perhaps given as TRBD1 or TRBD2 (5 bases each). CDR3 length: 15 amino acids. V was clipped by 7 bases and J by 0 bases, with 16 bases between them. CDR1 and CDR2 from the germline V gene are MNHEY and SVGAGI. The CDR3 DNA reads TGTGCCAGCACCCACTGGGGGTGGAGCTCCTACGAGCAGTACTTC. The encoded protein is CASTHWGWSSYEQYF.

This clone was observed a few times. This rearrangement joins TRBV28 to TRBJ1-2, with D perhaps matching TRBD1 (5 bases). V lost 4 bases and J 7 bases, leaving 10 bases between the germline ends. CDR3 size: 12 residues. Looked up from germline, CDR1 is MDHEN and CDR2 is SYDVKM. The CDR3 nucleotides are TGTGCCAGCAGTTCGGTAGGGGTTGGCTACACCTTC. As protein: CASSSVGVGYTF.

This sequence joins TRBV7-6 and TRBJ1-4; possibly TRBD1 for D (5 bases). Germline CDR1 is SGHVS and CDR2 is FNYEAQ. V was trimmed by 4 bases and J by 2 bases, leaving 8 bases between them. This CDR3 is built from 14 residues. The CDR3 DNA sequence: TGTGCCAGCAGCTCAGGGTTGACTAATGAAAAACTGTTTTTT. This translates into CASSSGLTNEKLFF.

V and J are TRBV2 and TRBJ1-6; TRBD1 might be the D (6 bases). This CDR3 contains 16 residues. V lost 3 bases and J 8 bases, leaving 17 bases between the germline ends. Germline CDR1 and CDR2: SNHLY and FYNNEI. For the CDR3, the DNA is TGTGCCAGCAGTGAGCGGGGGGGCCGAGGACATTCACCCCTCCACTTT. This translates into CASSERGGRGHSPLHF.

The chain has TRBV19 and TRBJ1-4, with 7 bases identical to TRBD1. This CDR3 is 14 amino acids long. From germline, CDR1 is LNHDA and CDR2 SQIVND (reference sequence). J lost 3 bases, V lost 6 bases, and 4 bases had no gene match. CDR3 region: CASRMTGSNEKLFF. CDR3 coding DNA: TGTGCCAGTAGGATGACAGGGTCTAATGAAAAACTGTTTTTT.

The CDR3 DNA is TGTGCCAGCAGCACCCGGAGCTCTGGAAACACCATATATTTT. Protein sequence: CASSTRSSGNTIYF. The chain uses TRBV5-5 and TRBJ1-3; D gene ambiguous. Trimming took 4 bases from V and 0 from J, leaving 8 bases between them. The CDR3 has 14 residues. Germline loops: CDR1 SGHKS, CDR2 YYEKEE (reference sequence).

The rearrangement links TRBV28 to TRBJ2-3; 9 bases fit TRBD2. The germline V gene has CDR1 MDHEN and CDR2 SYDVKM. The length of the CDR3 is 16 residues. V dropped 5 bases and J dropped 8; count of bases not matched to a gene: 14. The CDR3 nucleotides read TGTGCCAGCAGTCCCCCCGGAGGCGGGGGGGCAGGTACGCAGTATTTT. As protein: CASSPPGGGGAGTQYF.

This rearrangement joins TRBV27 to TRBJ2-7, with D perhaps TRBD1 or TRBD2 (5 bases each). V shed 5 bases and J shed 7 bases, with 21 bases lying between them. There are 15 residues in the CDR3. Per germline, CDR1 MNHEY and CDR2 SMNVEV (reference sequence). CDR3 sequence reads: CASSAGSLRAREQYF. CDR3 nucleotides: TGTGCCAGCAGTGCAGGGAGCTTACGAGCAAGGGAGCAGTACTTC.

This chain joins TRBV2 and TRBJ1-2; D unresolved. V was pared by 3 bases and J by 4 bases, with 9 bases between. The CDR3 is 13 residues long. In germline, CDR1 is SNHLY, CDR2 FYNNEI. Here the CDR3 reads CASSDRGSYGYTF. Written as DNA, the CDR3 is TGTGCCAGCAGTGATCGGGGTTCCTATGGCTACACCTTC.

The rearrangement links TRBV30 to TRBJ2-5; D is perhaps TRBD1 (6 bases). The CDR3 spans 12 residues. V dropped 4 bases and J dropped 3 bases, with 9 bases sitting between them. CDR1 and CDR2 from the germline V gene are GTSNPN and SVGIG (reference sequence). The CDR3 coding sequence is TGTGCCTGGATCAACAGGGAAGAGACCCAGTACTTC. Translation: CAWINREETQYF.

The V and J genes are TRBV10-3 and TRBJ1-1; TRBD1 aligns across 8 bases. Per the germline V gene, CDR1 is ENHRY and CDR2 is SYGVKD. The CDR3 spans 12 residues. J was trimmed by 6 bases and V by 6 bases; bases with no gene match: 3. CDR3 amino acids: CAISDRGSEAFF. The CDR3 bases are TGTGCCATCAGCGACAGGGGCTCTGAAGCTTTCTTT.

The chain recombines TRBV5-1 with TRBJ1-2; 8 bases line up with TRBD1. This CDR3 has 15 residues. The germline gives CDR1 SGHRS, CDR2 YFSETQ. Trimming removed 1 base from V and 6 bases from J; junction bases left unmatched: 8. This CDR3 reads CASSLRTGHRDGYTF. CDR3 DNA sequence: TGCGCCAGCAGCTTGCGGACAGGGCATCGGGATGGCTACACCTTC.

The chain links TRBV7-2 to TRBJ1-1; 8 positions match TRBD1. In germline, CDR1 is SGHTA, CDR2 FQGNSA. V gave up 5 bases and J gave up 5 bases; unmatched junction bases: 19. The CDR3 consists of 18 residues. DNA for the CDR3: TGTGCCAGCAGCCCGCAAGGTCAGGCAGGGGGCGCGGGGACTGAAGCTTTCTTT. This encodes CASSPQGQAGGAGTEAFF.

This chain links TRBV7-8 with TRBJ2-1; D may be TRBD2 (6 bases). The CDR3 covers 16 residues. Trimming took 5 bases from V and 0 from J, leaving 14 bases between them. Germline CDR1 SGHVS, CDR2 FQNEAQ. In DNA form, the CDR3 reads TGTGCCAGCAGCCTTCGGCGGGGAAGCTCCTACAATGAGCAGTTCTTC. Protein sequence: CASSLRRGSSYNEQFF.

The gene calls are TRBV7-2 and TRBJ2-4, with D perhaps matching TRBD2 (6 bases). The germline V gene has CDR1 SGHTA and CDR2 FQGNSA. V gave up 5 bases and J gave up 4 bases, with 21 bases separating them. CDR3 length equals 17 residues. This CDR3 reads CASSARGGREAKNIQYF. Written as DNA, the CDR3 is TGTGCCAGCAGCGCGCGTGGAGGCAGGGAGGCGAAAAACATTCAGTACTTC.

The CDR3 DNA is TGTGCCAGCAGCCCCCCGGGACAGCTGAATTCACCCCTCCACTTT. Its translation: CASSPPGQLNSPLHF. This chain uses TRBV7-9 with TRBJ1-6; 7 bases line up with TRBD1. The CDR3 loop spans 15 amino acids. Germline V gene sequence: CDR1 SEHNR, CDR2 FQNEAQ (reference sequence). V was pared by 5 bases and J by 7 bases, with 8 bases of the junction left unmatched.

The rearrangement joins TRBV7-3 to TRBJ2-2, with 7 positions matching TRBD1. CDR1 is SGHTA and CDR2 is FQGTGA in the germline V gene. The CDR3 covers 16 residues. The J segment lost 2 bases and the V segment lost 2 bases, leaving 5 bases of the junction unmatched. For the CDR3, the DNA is TGTGCCAGCAGCTTACGAGACAGGGATAACACCGGGGAGCTGTTTTTT. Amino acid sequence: CASSLRDRDNTGELFF.

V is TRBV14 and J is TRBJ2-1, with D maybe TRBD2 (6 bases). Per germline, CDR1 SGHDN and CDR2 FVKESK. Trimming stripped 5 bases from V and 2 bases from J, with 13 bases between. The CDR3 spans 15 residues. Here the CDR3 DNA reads TGTGCCAGCAGCTCCGGGACTTCGACCTACAATGAGCAGTTCTTC. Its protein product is CASSSGTSTYNEQFF.